This TCR beta chain was recorded in a study of Ad26.COV2.S vaccination and SARS-CoV-2 variants. Study results and caveats: Non-spike TCR breadth showed similarity between vaccine and placebo recipients.

The treatment here: 19 received Ad26.COV2.S at low or high dose, single or two shots; several received placebo; per-sample allocation not given. Vaccine and placebo recipients were sampled on day 63 after the first injection. The data were produced by immunoSEQ multiplex PCR, yet TCRdb's version contains in-frame clones alone and is incomplete. In the table there are around 310,000 clones, under 90% of which are singletons. This clone was observed once. Its cognate antigen is unknown. V dropped 7 bases and J dropped 9 bases, with 12 bases sitting between them. This CDR3 region has 11 residues. The TCR was taken from a person between 18 and 60 years old who received the Ad26.COV2.S COVID-19 vaccine or a placebo. The sequencing here drew on peripheral blood, taken in a trial of Ad26.COV2.S vaccine versus placebo. This chain connects TRBV12-3 or TRBV12-4 to TRBJ1-1, with D perhaps matching TRBD1 (5 bases). The CDR3 coding sequence is TGTGCCAGCACCGACAGCTCTAAAGCTTTCTTT. Amino acids: CASTDSSKAFF.